This note documents a single T cell receptor (beta chain) sequence. The record originates from a study of blood T cell repertoires in COVID-19. Across the whole study: Sample material is recorded as cDNA or gDNA derived from T cells, B-cell-depleted T cells, or PBMCs.

Germline lookup yields CDR1 KGHSH and CDR2 LQKENI. The CDR3 runs 14 residues. V was shortened by 3 bases and J by 3 bases, with 12 bases between the two germline ends. The repertoire was sequenced with immunoSEQ multiplex PCR; TCRdb's copy has only in-frame clones and lacks some. Among fewer than 250,000 clones listed, less than 90% were seen once. The clonotype comes from a man aged 25 to 40 with active or convalescent COVID-19. This chain connects TRBV18 to TRBJ2-7, with D tentatively TRBD2 (5 bases). Sequencing was performed on peripheral blood. As DNA, the CDR3 is TGTGCCAGCTCACCTGCGGGCGGCAACTACGAGCAGTACTTC. Its protein product is CASSPAGGNYEQYF.